What follows are 27 T cell receptor beta chains derived from one specimen sequenced in a study of T cells after yellow fever vaccination. TCRdb reprocessed the 5' RACE reads with MiXCR, giving one entry per CDR3 protein. The data show approximately 120,000 distinct CDR3 sequences, 7.4% seen once. Sequenced here: CD4+ T cells sorted from PBMCs, sampled approximately 11 days after the first yellow fever vaccination. The receptors here all came from a man between 18 and 29 years old who received the YFV17D yellow fever vaccine.

This clonotype was detected many times. V usage is TRBV18 and J usage is TRBJ2-5, with D unresolved. The CDR3 sequence is 12 residues long. The germline CDR1 and CDR2 sequences are KGHSH and LQKENI. V lost 5 bases and J 3 bases, leaving 7 bases between the germline ends. CDR3 coding DNA: TGTGCCAGCTCATCTGGGGAAGAGACCCAGTACTTC. This gives the protein CASSSGEETQYF.

V and J are TRBV7-2 and TRBJ2-3; 9 bases agree with TRBD2. This CDR3 is 17 amino acids long. The V gene's germline CDR1 is SGHTA and CDR2 FQGNSA. Unmatched junction bases numbered 4, after V lost 0 bases and J lost 0 bases. The CDR3 loop reads CASSLAASGVSTDTQYF. The CDR3, as DNA: TGTGCCAGCAGCTTAGCGGCTAGCGGGGTTAGCACAGATACGCAGTATTTT.

This clonotype was seen at least ten times. The chain recombines TRBV20-1 with TRBJ2-1, with D possibly matching TRBD2 (6 bases). The CDR3 has 16 residues. V lost 1 base to trimming and J lost 0 bases, with 13 bases between them. In germline, CDR1 is DFQATT, CDR2 SNEGSKA (reference sequence). This CDR3 is CSARGWGVGSYNEQFF. CDR3 sequence (DNA): TGCAGTGCTAGAGGGTGGGGGGTAGGCTCCTACAATGAGCAGTTCTTC.

The sample holds many counts of this clonotype. The rearrangement uses TRBV7-9 and TRBJ2-2, with D tentatively TRBD2 (5 bases). Trimming removed 5 bases from V and 4 bases from J, with 17 bases in between. The CDR3 has 16 amino acids. CDR1 and CDR2 (germline): SEHNR, FQNEAQ (reference sequence). The CDR3 bases are TGTGCCAGCAGCCTAGGACTGGGCGGAACCACCGGGGAGCTGTTTTTT. Its protein is CASSLGLGGTTGELFF.

This clonotype was seen many times. The chain carries TRBV3-1 and TRBJ1-1, with TRBD1 as a possible D gene (6 bases). Germline CDR1 LGHDT, CDR2 YNNKEL (reference sequence). Trimming took 3 bases from V and 8 from J, leaving 10 bases between them. CDR3 length equals 12 residues. The CDR3 region has the DNA TGTGCCAGCAGCCATGTAGACAGGGAAGCTTTCTTT. Translated: CASSHVDREAFF.

This clonotype was found many times. The chain carries TRBV20-1 and TRBJ1-5; D not certain. The V end was cut by 0 bases, the J end by 0 bases, with 18 bases between. Germline-derived CDR1 and CDR2 are DFQATT and SNEGSKA (reference sequence). The CDR3 totals 18 residues. CDR3 nucleotide sequence: TGCAGTGCTAGAGATCTCGCTGTCCTAACATCTAGCAATCAGCCCCAGCATTTT. This codes for CSARDLAVLTSSNQPQHF.

This clonotype has at least ten counts. The chain carries TRBV6-2 or TRBV6-3 and TRBJ1-4; tentatively, D is TRBD1 (6 bases). This CDR3 region has 15 residues. Germline CDR1 is MNHEY and CDR2 is SVGEGT. Trimming took 7 bases from V and 4 from J, leaving 16 bases between them. CDR3 sequence: CASTPGTSNNEKLFF. In nucleotides, the CDR3 is TGTGCCAGCACACCCGGGACAAGCAATAATGAAAAACTGTTTTTT.

This clonotype occurred many times. The germline gene is not matched at one end of the junction; a read error may be the cause. The V call is TRBV7-7, the J call TRBJ2-1; tentatively, D is TRBD2 (6 bases). From germline, CDR1 is SSHAT and CDR2 FNYEAQ (reference sequence). The CDR3 is made up of 15 amino acids. The CDR3 nucleotides are TGTGCTAGCAGCCTGAACCGGGACTCGTACAATGAGCAGTTCTTC. Its protein product is CASSLNRDSYNEQFF.

Turning to this clonotype: This may be a read error: a much more frequent sequence differs by one nucleotide. This chain connects TRBV18 to TRBJ2-2; the D gene could be TRBD1 or TRBD2 (5 bases each). Germline-derived CDR1 and CDR2 are KGHSH and LQKENI. This CDR3 has 15 amino acids. Here the CDR3 reads CASSPDISNTGALFF. Here the CDR3 DNA reads TGTGCCAGCTCACCAGACATATCGAACACCGGGGCGCTGTTTTTT.

This clonotype was observed many times. The chain recombines TRBV7-9 with TRBJ1-1; TRBD1 agrees at 8 bases. Germline V gives CDR1 SEHNR, CDR2 FQNEAQ (reference sequence). This CDR3 comprises 15 residues. The ends lost 5 bases at V and 7 bases at J; junction bases unmatched: 12. The CDR3 protein is CASSLGQGAPGEAFF. The CDR3 nucleotides read TGTGCCAGCAGCCTCGGACAGGGAGCGCCGGGTGAAGCTTTCTTT.

There are many counts of this clonotype. The chain is built from TRBV18 and TRBJ2-1; a weak D match, TRBD2 (6 bases). Trimming removed 2 bases at V and 0 bases at J, with 14 bases between. The V gene's germline CDR1 is KGHSH and CDR2 LQKENI. This CDR3 is built from 17 residues. This chain's CDR3 is CASSPGDGGASYNEQFF. The CDR3 nucleotides read TGTGCCAGCTCACCAGGGGACGGAGGGGCCTCCTACAATGAGCAGTTCTTC. Based on the CDR3 plus reference TRBV18 and TRBJ2-1, the full variable domain is NAGVMQNPRHLVRRRGQEARLRCSPMKGHSHVYWYRQLPEEGLKFMVYLQKENIIDESGMPKERFSAEFPKEGPSILRIQQVVRGDSAAYFCASSPGDGGASYNEQFFGPGTRLTVL.

This clonotype occurred a few times. The V gene is TRBV20-1, the J gene TRBJ2-1, with TRBD2 matching over 9 bases. The CDR3 contains 14 residues. V gave up 3 bases and J gave up 6 bases; unmatched junction bases: 6. Germline CDR1 reads DFQATT; CDR2 reads SNEGSKA (reference sequence). CDR3 nucleotide sequence: TGCAGTGCTAGGTCGCGGGGGGGAGTCAATGAGCAGTTCTTC. It encodes CSARSRGGVNEQFF.

This clonotype was counted ten times or more. The rearrangement links TRBV7-2 to TRBJ1-5; D unresolved. Germline assignment: CDR1 SGHTA and CDR2 FQGNSA. This CDR3 spans 12 amino acids. Trimming removed 2 bases from V and 9 bases from J, with 8 bases in between. This CDR3 is CASSLPEAPQHF. Here the CDR3 DNA reads TGTGCCAGCAGCTTACCGGAGGCGCCCCAGCATTTT.

The V gene is TRBV2, the J gene TRBJ2-2; TRBD1 matches 10 bases. Per the germline V gene, CDR1 is SNHLY and CDR2 is FYNNEI. The CDR3 is 15 residues long. The ends lost 5 bases at V and 5 bases at J; junction bases unmatched: 5. The CDR3 region has the DNA TGTGCCAGCAGTCGACAGGGGGCTTGGACCGGGGAGCTGTTTTTT. Its translation: CASSRQGAWTGELFF.

This clonotype was observed many times. The chain joins TRBV4-3 to TRBJ2-3, with 10 bases that match TRBD2. The CDR3 spans 15 residues. From germline, CDR1 is LGHNA and CDR2 YSLEER. V dropped 1 base and J dropped 5; count of bases not matched to a gene: 3. The CDR3 DNA follows: TGCGCCAGCAGCCAAGGTCCTAGCGGGGGAGATACGCAGTATTTT. Protein: CASSQGPSGGDTQYF.

This clonotype was detected once. Being one base from a much bigger clone, this may be a read error. This rearrangement joins TRBV9 to TRBJ2-3; the D gene is possibly TRBD2 (6 bases). The CDR3 length is 14 residues. Germline CDR1 reads SGDLS; CDR2 reads YYNGEE. For the CDR3, the DNA is TGTTCCAGCAGCCCGGGACTGGGCACAGATACGCAGTATTTT. Translating it yields CSSSPGLGTDTQYF.

This clonotype came up many times. V and J are TRBV11-2 and TRBJ1-1; D perhaps matches TRBD1 (6 bases). The V end lost 1 base, the J end lost 5 bases, and 17 bases lay between the germline ends. In germline, CDR1 is SGHAT, CDR2 FQNNGV. This CDR3 contains 16 residues. Here the CDR3 DNA reads TGTGCCAGCAGCTTAGTGGCAGGGGTTGGGGGAACTGAAGCTTTCTTT. Encoded protein: CASSLVAGVGGTEAFF.

There are many counts of this clonotype. This chain links TRBV4-2 with TRBJ2-5; D perhaps matches TRBD1 (6 bases). There are 16 residues in the CDR3. Germline V lookup: CDR1 LGHNA, CDR2 YNFKEQ. V was pared by 0 bases and J by 7 bases, with 18 bases between. This CDR3 reads CASSQEQGRRGGTQYF. The CDR3 nucleotides read TGTGCCAGCAGCCAAGAGCAGGGAAGGCGAGGGGGGACCCAGTACTTC.

This clonotype was observed a few times. The chain combines TRBV5-4 with TRBJ2-5; D gene unclear. Germline CDR1 reads SGHNT; CDR2 reads YYREEE (reference sequence). Trimming stripped 4 bases from V and 1 base from J, with 11 bases between. The CDR3 consists of 14 residues. In nucleotides, the CDR3 is TGTGCCAGCAGCGTTGACGGAGTCCAAGAGACCCAGTACTTC. It encodes CASSVDGVQETQYF.

The sample holds a few counts of this clonotype. This chain joins TRBV5-1 and TRBJ2-7; 8 nucleotides agree with TRBD2. V shed 5 bases and J 3 bases; nucleotides not matched to a gene: 10. The germline CDR1 and CDR2 sequences are SGHRS and YFSETQ. The CDR3 is 15 amino acids. The CDR3: CASRSAGGNLYEQYF. The DNA of the CDR3 is TGCGCCAGCAGATCGGCGGGGGGAAACCTCTACGAGCAGTACTTC.

In its sample, this clonotype was seen many times. This chain uses TRBV18 with TRBJ1-1; D is possibly TRBD1 (5 bases). Trimming removed 3 bases from V and 6 bases from J, with 11 bases in between. The length of the CDR3 is 13 residues. Germline-derived CDR1 and CDR2 are KGHSH and LQKENI. For the CDR3, the DNA is TGTGCCAGCTCACCCTCGGGGACCGCTGAAGCTTTCTTT. It is translated as CASSPSGTAEAFF.

This clonotype was observed a few times. V usage is TRBV20-1 and J usage is TRBJ1-5; unclear D gene. The germline V gene has CDR1 DFQATT and CDR2 SNEGSKA (reference sequence). The CDR3 spans 19 residues. V was trimmed by 1 base and J by 2 bases, leaving 24 bases between them. CDR3 nucleotides: TGCAGTGCTAGAGTGGGGTGGAAACACTCTCCTTGGGGCAATCAGCCCCAGCATTTT. The encoded protein is CSARVGWKHSPWGNQPQHF.

This clonotype was seen more than once but under ten times. The V call is TRBV7-2, the J call TRBJ1-1; D gene unclear. CDR3 length: 15 amino acids. The germline V gene has CDR1 SGHTA and CDR2 FQGNSA. Trimming removed 1 base from V and 2 bases from J, with 11 bases in between. CDR3 DNA: TGTGCCAGCAGCTTAGGGGTAGGACTAAACACTGAAGCTTTCTTT. Its translation: CASSLGVGLNTEAFF.

This clonotype has a count of ten or more. The genes are TRBV20-1 and TRBJ2-5; D possibly corresponds to TRBD1 (5 bases). V shed 4 bases and J shed 2 bases, with 8 bases lying between them. The germline V gene has CDR1 DFQATT and CDR2 SNEGSKA (reference sequence). The CDR3 extends over 12 amino acids. For the CDR3, the DNA is TGCAGTGCTATAGACAGACAAGAGACCCAGTACTTC. This gives the protein CSAIDRQETQYF.

This clonotype showed up just a few times. The rearrangement links TRBV19 to TRBJ1-1; perhaps TRBD1 as D (6 bases). Germline assignment: CDR1 LNHDA and CDR2 SQIVND (reference sequence). V lost 5 bases and J 0 bases, leaving 16 bases between the germline ends. The CDR3 totals 16 residues. This CDR3 is CASSSPGGGLNTEAFF. CDR3 nucleotides: TGTGCCAGTAGTTCTCCGGGCGGGGGCCTGAACACTGAAGCTTTCTTT.

This clonotype came up many times. This chain connects TRBV5-1 to TRBJ2-5; 8 nucleotides line up with TRBD2. Germline V gene lookup returns CDR1 SGHRS and CDR2 YFSETQ. After removal of 5 bases from V and 2 bases from J, the junction contained 8 bases not matched to a gene. This CDR3 has 15 residues. The DNA for the CDR3 is TGCGCCAGCAGTGTGGGACTAGTTATTCAAGAGACCCAGTACTTC. Protein sequence: CASSVGLVIQETQYF.

This clonotype was seen at least ten times. The rearrangement joins TRBV6-1 to TRBJ1-2, with unresolved D. The CDR3 has 15 residues. Germline V lookup: CDR1 MNHNS, CDR2 SASEGT. V was trimmed by 5 bases and J by 0 bases, leaving 13 bases between them. The CDR3 nucleotides are TGTGCCAGCAGTCAAGGATCCAAGACTAACTATGGCTACACCTTC. Encoded protein: CASSQGSKTNYGYTF.